The text below deals with one T cell receptor (beta chain). The specificity of this receptor is unknown. No per-base quality is available; no much larger clone lies one base away. Trimming at the junction amounts to 2 bases on V and 5 bases on J, and the germline ends lie 12 bases apart. Based on the germline V gene, the CDR1 and CDR2 sequences are SGHVS and FNYEAQ. The CDR3 runs 14 residues from the cysteine to the phenylalanine. Solely the CDR3 DNA is kept, with 42 bases framed from the first base. TCRbeta CDR3 regions were amplified from genomic DNA by means of the immunoSEQ Assay, a bias-controlled multiplex PCR. In the paper's pipeline: The number of nucleated cells in each sample was estimated by amplification of reference gene primers within the assay. To quantify the absolute abundance of each unique TCRbeta CDR3 rearrangement, sequence reads were collapsed and filtered. For each sample, productive Simpson clonality was calculated as the square root of Simpson's diversity index over productive rearrangements. The immuneACCESS repertoire file appears here via TCRdb, limited to in-frame rearrangements. These files lack a portion of the clones; in checked studies, under half of the deficit traces to unresolved V genes, and the cause of the others is not known. V and J calls and clone size come straight from that table; D and trimming were deduced from the DNA. The sample data list 14,000 or so clones, and around 82% of these were observed just once. The ten largest clones capture around 23% of the sample.

Each collaborating institution followed its own protocols to collect whole blood in K2EDTA tubes. For TCRbeta analysis, collaborator samples were shipped as frozen whole blood, as isolated PBMCs, or as DNA extracted from either sample type. The data are from a study of blood T cell repertoires in COVID-19 (dated by TCRdb to the early 2020s). About the investigation overall: Samples from collaborators originated in the United States, Italy and Spain and spanned both the acute and convalescent phases of COVID-19. The material from the prospective study consisted of cDNA or gDNA derived from T cells, B-cell-depleted T cells, or PBMCs. Deeply sampled blood TCRbeta repertoires from subjects exposed to, actively infected with, or recovered from COVID-19 were included in the dataset. The repertoires were released in a freely available public database meant as a resource for research on the immune response to SARS-CoV-2. Samples came from the ongoing ImmuneRACE study (first 160 participants) plus 1,254 subjects from 6 global collaborators. Nearly every sample came with metadata listing a de-identified subject ID, COVID-19 status, age in years and sex. HLA class I and class II types, where available, came from metadata supplied by the sample provider rather than from assay-based typing.

The paper's findings and limits, for the study overall: The quantity of clinical and demographic metadata differed by source and by participant and was supplied without curation.

The TCR was taken from a woman aged 60 to 75 with acute or convalescent COVID-19. Sequenced input: peripheral blood. The chain is encoded by TRBV7-6 joined to TRBJ2-5; the D gene is possibly TRBD2, with 6 bases matching. The DNA sequence is given as TGTGCCAGCAGCTTAACCTACGGAGGGGAGACCCAGTACTTC. It translates to CASSLTYGGETQYF.